Below are 13 T cell receptor beta chains sequenced from a single sample in a study of T-cell memory formation after mild COVID-19. Via MiXCR, TCRdb re-called the 5' RACE reads, giving one row per CDR3 protein. There are a few hundred thousand distinct CDR3 sequences in the sample; 20% to 25% occur only once, and roughly 23% lies in the top ten. The sample comprised PBMCs or a T cell subset sorted from them (not recorded which). The source is a man younger than 35 who had mild COVID-19 (a few samples of this study predate the infection). Cell type and time point are not known.

The chain joins TRBV20-1 to TRBJ2-2; the D is unclear. Germline loops: CDR1 DFQATT, CDR2 SNEGSKA (reference sequence). Trimming cost V 5 bases and J 0 bases, with 7 bases left between them. This CDR3 region has 13 residues. The CDR3 region has the DNA TGCAGTGCTCGCCCGACGAACACCGGGGAGCTGTTTTTT. Encoded protein: CSARPTNTGELFF.

CDR3 sequence: CASSANEAFF. The CDR3 region has the DNA TGTGCCAGCAGTGCTAATGAAGCTTTCTTT. V gene TRBV6-1 combines with J gene TRBJ1-1, with D unclear. The V and J ends lost 4 bases and 7 bases respectively, with 4 bases between them. The germline V gene encodes CDR1 MNHNS and CDR2 SASEGT. The CDR3 spans 10 residues.

This clonotype was observed many times. The chain employs TRBV19 and TRBJ1-1; D is undetermined. Trimming left V 3 bases short and J 8 bases short, with 13 bases between. CDR1 is LNHDA and CDR2 is SQIVND in the germline V gene (reference sequence). The length of the CDR3 is 13 residues. CDR3 residues: CASSMLLDGEAFF. The DNA of the CDR3 is TGTGCCAGTAGTATGCTCCTGGACGGGGAAGCTTTCTTT.

This clonotype was counted only a few times. CDR3: CASSEGGAGGELFF. The CDR3 DNA sequence: TGTGCCAGCAGCGAAGGGGGCGCGGGCGGGGAGCTGTTTTTT. The chain carries TRBV7-2 and TRBJ2-2; 7 bases line up with TRBD1. The germline V gene encodes CDR1 SGHTA and CDR2 FQGNSA. This CDR3 has 14 residues. The trim removed 5 bases at V and 7 bases at J, leaving 7 bases unmatched. Looking up the rest from reference TRBV7-2 and TRBJ2-2 gives the full variable domain: GAGVSQSPSNKVTEKGKDVELRCDPISGHTALYWYRQSLGQGLEFLIYFQGNSAPDKSGLPSDRFSAERTGGSVSTLTIQRTQQEDSAVYLCASSEGGAGGELFFGEGSRLTVL.

V gene TRBV6-2 or TRBV6-3 combines with J gene TRBJ1-1; D unclear. Germline-derived CDR1 and CDR2 are MNHEY and SVGEGT. The CDR3 covers 13 residues. V was cut by 6 bases and J by 3 bases, with 11 bases left in between. CDR3 region: CASSLGIYTEAFF. The CDR3 DNA reads TGTGCCAGCAGCCTCGGGATTTACACTGAAGCTTTCTTT.

The genes are TRBV7-2 and TRBJ2-1, with 10 positions matching TRBD2. Germline V gene data show CDR1 as SGHTA and CDR2 as FQGNSA. After removal of 4 bases from V and 8 bases from J, the junction contained 8 bases not matched to a gene. The CDR3 has 15 amino acids. CDR3 DNA sequence: TGTGCCAGCAGCTCCCGCCGGCTAGCGGGGGATGAGCAGTTCTTC. This sequence encodes CASSSRRLAGDEQFF.

This rearrangement joins TRBV6-1 to TRBJ2-5, with TRBD2 matching over 7 bases. Germline trimming cut 4 bases from V and 2 bases from J; bases unmatched to any gene: 4. CDR3 length: 14 residues. The germline CDR1 and CDR2 sequences are MNHNS and SASEGT. CDR3: CASSGAGPQETQYF. The CDR3 nucleotides read TGTGCCAGCAGTGGAGCGGGGCCGCAAGAGACCCAGTACTTC.

The chain uses TRBV2 and TRBJ2-1; D is unresolved. The CDR3 length is 14 residues. V was trimmed by 5 bases and J by 5 bases, leaving 13 bases between them. In germline, CDR1 is SNHLY, CDR2 FYNNEI. The CDR3 DNA reads TGTGCCAGCAGTTACGGGTTCCTCAACAATGAGCAGTTCTTC. Translation gives CASSYGFLNNEQFF.

This chain's CDR3 is CASSLTENTVAFF. The CDR3 DNA reads as TGCGCCAGCAGCTTGACTGAGAACACGGTAGCTTTCTTT. The chain links TRBV5-1 to TRBJ1-1, with D uncertain. Trimming took 1 base from V and 10 from J, leaving 14 bases between them. Germline CDR1 SGHRS, CDR2 YFSETQ. The CDR3 covers 13 residues.

This rearrangement joins TRBV29-1 to TRBJ2-1; D tentatively reads TRBD1 or TRBD2 (5 bases each). The CDR3 runs 14 residues. V lost 6 bases and J lost 0, with 12 bases in between. The V gene's germline CDR1 is SQVTM and CDR2 ANQGSEA. For the CDR3, the DNA is TGCAGCGTCGCCGACAGCGGCTCCTACAATGAGCAGTTCTTC. Protein product: CSVADSGSYNEQFF.

The V and J genes are TRBV19 and TRBJ1-2; 7 nucleotides line up with TRBD1. Germline-derived CDR1 and CDR2 are LNHDA and SQIVND (reference sequence). Germline trimming cut 4 bases from V and 8 bases from J; bases unmatched to any gene: 7. The CDR3 covers 13 residues. CDR3 sequence: CASSNTGVGGYTF. DNA for the CDR3: TGTGCCAGTAGTAACACAGGGGTAGGCGGCTACACCTTC.

This clonotype has a count of ten or more. The chain has TRBV6-5 and TRBJ1-6; possible D gene TRBD1, 5 bases. CDR1 MNHEY and CDR2 SVGAGI come from the germline V gene. This CDR3 is built from 14 residues. V lost 7 bases and J lost 8, with 15 bases in between. The DNA of the CDR3 is TGTGCCAGCATGCAGGGAGGGCTTGATTCACCCCTCCACTTT. It is translated as CASMQGGLDSPLHF.

This clonotype was picked up a small number of times. This chain's CDR3 is CASSVDIGAGRGDTQYF. The CDR3 DNA reads TGTGCCAGCAGCGTAGATATCGGGGCAGGGCGAGGAGATACGCAGTATTTT. The chain is built from TRBV9 and TRBJ2-3; D may be TRBD1 or TRBD2 (5 bases each). The germline V and J ends were trimmed by 0 bases and 5 bases, with 19 bases remaining between them. Germline-derived CDR1 and CDR2 are SGDLS and YYNGEE. The CDR3 extends over 17 amino acids.